These T cell receptor beta chains were read from a single sample in a study of blood T cell repertoires in COVID-19. Measured with immunoSEQ multiplex PCR; TCRdb has only the in-frame clones, and not every one. The sample lists about 150,000 clones; over 70% were seen once. The specimen sequenced was peripheral blood. The receptors originated from a human donor in a cohort sampled during active COVID-19. CDR3s include the opening cysteine and the closing phenylalanine or tryptophan. The D gene is left open where the match is weak. Some rows mark clone size as missing; the rest say once, few, many or name a class of expanded clone.

CDR3 protein: CASKLRSSGNTIYF
CDR3 DNA: TGTGCCAGCAAATTAAGGAGCTCTGGAAACACCATATATTTT
J gene: TRBJ1-3
V gene: TRBV7-2
clone size: .
D gene: .

CDR3 protein: CASSLEAGTIYF
CDR3 DNA: TGCGCCAGCAGCTTGGAAGCGGGCACCATATATTTT
J gene: TRBJ1-3
V gene: TRBV5-1
clone size: .
D gene: .

CDR3 protein: CAWNRGLRAEAFF
CDR3 DNA: TGTGCCTGGAACAGGGGGCTGAGGGCTGAAGCTTTCTTT
J gene: TRBJ1-1
V gene: TRBV30
clone size: .
D gene: TRBD1

CDR3 protein: CASSQNSGGAYNEQFF
CDR3 DNA: TGCGCCAGCAGCCAGAATAGCGGGGGGGCGTACAATGAGCAGTTCTTC
J gene: TRBJ2-1
V gene: TRBV4-3
clone size: .
D gene: TRBD2

CDR3 protein: CASSLGQLRHQPQHF
CDR3 DNA: TGTGCCAGCAGCTTGGGACAGTTGCGTCATCAGCCCCAGCATTTT
J gene: TRBJ1-5
V gene: TRBV5-6
clone size: .
D gene: .

CDR3 protein: CASSGTESGYTF
CDR3 DNA: TGTGCCAGCAGTGGAACTGAGAGCGGCTACACCTTC
J gene: TRBJ1-2
V gene: TRBV2
clone size: .
D gene: .

CDR3 protein: CASSDGVAGGPHEQFF
CDR3 DNA: TGTGCCAGCAGTGACGGGGTAGCGGGGGGGCCGCATGAGCAGTTCTTC
J gene: TRBJ2-1
V gene: TRBV6-4
clone size: .
D gene: TRBD2

CDR3 protein: CASRTRDNTEAFF
CDR3 DNA: TGTGCCAGCAGGACGAGGGATAACACTGAAGCTTTCTTT
J gene: TRBJ1-1
V gene: TRBV7-6
clone size: .
D gene: .

CDR3 protein: CASSSRTGNTGELFF
CDR3 DNA: TGCGCCAGCAGCTCCCGGACAGGGAACACCGGGGAGCTGTTTTTT
J gene: TRBJ2-2
V gene: TRBV5-1
clone size: .
D gene: TRBD1

CDR3 protein: CASSPAGSETQYF
CDR3 DNA: TGTGCCAGCAGCCCGGCGGGGTCAGAGACCCAGTACTTC
J gene: TRBJ2-5
V gene: TRBV7-2
clone size: few
D gene: .

CDR3 protein: CASSTRRDQPQHF
CDR3 DNA: TGTGCCAGCAGCACTCGCAGGGATCAGCCCCAGCATTTT
J gene: TRBJ1-5
V gene: TRBV7-2
clone size: .
D gene: .

CDR3 protein: CASSLSGSNYGYTF
CDR3 DNA: TGCGCCAGCAGCTTGTCCGGGAGCAACTATGGCTACACCTTC
J gene: TRBJ1-2
V gene: TRBV5-1
clone size: .
D gene: .

CDR3 protein: CASSIPRGTGKKGTDTQYF
CDR3 DNA: TGTGCCAGTAGTATCCCTCGCGGGACAGGGAAAAAGGGCACAGATACGCAGTATTTT
J gene: TRBJ2-3
V gene: TRBV19
clone size: .
D gene: TRBD1

CDR3 protein: CSASGVNTGELFF
CDR3 DNA: TGCAGTGCTAGTGGAGTTAACACCGGGGAGCTGTTTTTT
J gene: TRBJ2-2
V gene: TRBV20-1
clone size: .
D gene: .

CDR3 protein: CASSVVPGQGGTGELFF
CDR3 DNA: TGCGCCAGCAGCGTCGTGCCGGGACAGGGGGGCACCGGGGAGCTGTTTTTT
J gene: TRBJ2-2
V gene: TRBV5-1
clone size: .
D gene: TRBD1

CDR3 protein: CASSHPPASPGNEQFF
CDR3 DNA: TGCGCCAGCAGCCATCCCCCGGCCTCTCCGGGGAATGAGCAGTTCTTC
J gene: TRBJ2-1
V gene: TRBV4-1
clone size: many
D gene: .

CDR3 protein: CASRPTGVDGELFF
CDR3 DNA: TGTGCCAGTAGACCGACAGGGGTTGACGGGGAGCTGTTTTTT
J gene: TRBJ2-2
V gene: TRBV19
clone size: .
D gene: TRBD1

CDR3 protein: CASSERREDGYTF
CDR3 DNA: TGTGCCAGCAGCGAGAGGAGGGAAGATGGCTACACCTTC
J gene: TRBJ1-2
V gene: TRBV2
clone size: few
D gene: .

CDR3 protein: CASSGRQGNSPLHF
CDR3 DNA: TGTGCCAGCAGCGGCCGACAGGGCAATTCACCCCTCCACTTT
J gene: TRBJ1-6
V gene: TRBV7-9
clone size: few
D gene: TRBD1

CDR3 protein: CASSSGFPPSYEQYF
CDR3 DNA: TGCGCCAGCAGCTCTGGCTTCCCGCCTTCCTACGAGCAGTACTTC
J gene: TRBJ2-7
V gene: TRBV5-1
clone size: .
D gene: .

CDR3 protein: CASSTGQVNTEAFF
CDR3 DNA: TGTGCCAGCAGCACGGGACAAGTGAACACTGAAGCTTTCTTT
J gene: TRBJ1-1
V gene: TRBV5-6
clone size: .
D gene: .

CDR3 protein: CASHKTAGSIVGGQETQYF
CDR3 DNA: TGTGCCAGCCACAAAACAGCCGGTAGCATTGTAGGGGGCCAAGAGACCCAGTACTTC
J gene: TRBJ2-5
V gene: TRBV18
clone size: .
D gene: .

CDR3 protein: CASSKWPKETQYF
CDR3 DNA: TGTGCCAGTAGTAAGTGGCCAAAAGAGACCCAGTACTTC
J gene: TRBJ2-5
V gene: TRBV19
clone size: .
D gene: .

CDR3 protein: CASSLRGGMNTEAFF
CDR3 DNA: TGTGCCAGCAGCCTTAGGGGGGGGATGAACACTGAAGCTTTCTTT
J gene: TRBJ1-1
V gene: TRBV3-1/TRBV3-2
clone size: few
D gene: .

CDR3 protein: CASSFQGAREKLFF
CDR3 DNA: TGTGCCAGCAGCTTCCAGGGGGCGCGCGAAAAACTGTTTTTT
J gene: TRBJ1-4
V gene: TRBV5-5
clone size: .
D gene: TRBD1

CDR3 protein: CASSWGQGHYEQYF
CDR3 DNA: TGTGCCAGCAGCTGGGGACAGGGCCACTACGAGCAGTACTTC
J gene: TRBJ2-7
V gene: TRBV5-6
clone size: once
D gene: TRBD1

CDR3 protein: CASSLRGAGDYGYTF
CDR3 DNA: TGTGCCAGCAGCCTACGGGGGGCAGGGGACTATGGCTACACCTTC
J gene: TRBJ1-2
V gene: TRBV7-2
clone size: .
D gene: .

CDR3 protein: CASFTRQGVNTEAFF
CDR3 DNA: TGTGCCAGTTTCACCCGACAGGGGGTGAACACTGAAGCTTTCTTT
J gene: TRBJ1-1
V gene: TRBV19
clone size: .
D gene: TRBD1

CDR3 protein: CASSLDRISEAFF
CDR3 DNA: TGTGCCAGCAGCTTAGACAGGATTTCTGAAGCTTTCTTT
J gene: TRBJ1-1
V gene: TRBV7-2
clone size: .
D gene: .

CDR3 protein: CATSDFSGRGFNEQFF
CDR3 DNA: TGTGCCACCAGTGATTTCAGCGGGAGGGGCTTCAATGAGCAGTTCTTC
J gene: TRBJ2-1
V gene: TRBV24-1
clone size: .
D gene: TRBD2

CDR3 protein: CASSPYNSPLHF
CDR3 DNA: TGTGCCAGCTCCCCGTATAATTCACCCCTCCACTTT
J gene: TRBJ1-6
V gene: TRBV27
clone size: few
D gene: .

CDR3 protein: CASSDWQRGENTEAFF
CDR3 DNA: TGTGCCAGCAGTGATTGGCAGCGGGGGGAGAACACTGAAGCTTTCTTT
J gene: TRBJ1-1
V gene: TRBV2
clone size: .
D gene: .

CDR3 protein: CASSTLGQEYGYTF
CDR3 DNA: TGTGCCAGTAGTACCCTGGGACAGGAATATGGCTACACCTTC
J gene: TRBJ1-2
V gene: TRBV19
clone size: .
D gene: TRBD1

CDR3 protein: CASRKPGQTQETQYF
CDR3 DNA: TGTGCCAGCAGAAAGCCGGGACAGACACAAGAGACCCAGTACTTC
J gene: TRBJ2-5
V gene: TRBV7-2
clone size: .
D gene: TRBD1

CDR3 protein: CASSPVSDKTNTEAFF
CDR3 DNA: TGTGCCAGCTCACCGGTTTCGGACAAGACGAACACTGAAGCTTTCTTT
J gene: TRBJ1-1
V gene: TRBV18
clone size: .
D gene: .

CDR3 protein: CASSRGQTNTGELFF
CDR3 DNA: TGCGCCAGCAGCAGGGGACAAACGAACACCGGGGAGCTGTTTTTT
J gene: TRBJ2-2
V gene: TRBV5-1
clone size: few
D gene: .

CDR3 protein: CASSMGGNSPLHF
CDR3 DNA: TGTGCCAGTAGTATGGGGGGAAATTCACCCCTCCACTTT
J gene: TRBJ1-6
V gene: TRBV19
clone size: .
D gene: .

CDR3 protein: CASSPEGVGGKLFF
CDR3 DNA: TGCGCCAGCAGCCCTGAGGGGGTTGGAGGAAAACTGTTTTTT
J gene: TRBJ1-4
V gene: TRBV5-1
clone size: .
D gene: .

CDR3 protein: CAIRQLRANYGYTF
CDR3 DNA: TGTGCCATCAGACAGCTGAGAGCTAACTATGGCTACACCTTC
J gene: TRBJ1-2
V gene: TRBV10-3
clone size: once
D gene: .

CDR3 protein: CASSSRRTATDTQYF
CDR3 DNA: TGTGCCAGCAGCTCAAGGAGGACAGCCACCGATACGCAGTATTTT
J gene: TRBJ2-3
V gene: TRBV7-2
clone size: .
D gene: .

CDR3 protein: CASSSYYGYTF
CDR3 DNA: TGTGCCAGCAGCTCCTACTATGGCTACACCTTC
J gene: TRBJ1-2
V gene: TRBV7-8
clone size: .
D gene: .

CDR3 protein: CASSLAGGETQYF
CDR3 DNA: TGTGCCAGCAGCTTGGCGGGGGGCGAGACCCAGTACTTC
J gene: TRBJ2-5
V gene: TRBV5-4
clone size: .
D gene: .

CDR3 protein: CASSPTGRNQPQHF
CDR3 DNA: TGTGCCAGCAGTCCTACAGGGAGAAATCAGCCCCAGCATTTT
J gene: TRBJ1-5
V gene: TRBV21-1
clone size: .
D gene: .

CDR3 protein: CASSAQGTGWKLFF
CDR3 DNA: TGTGCCAGCAGCGCACAAGGGACAGGTTGGAAACTGTTTTTT
J gene: TRBJ1-4
V gene: TRBV3-1/TRBV3-2
clone size: .
D gene: TRBD1

CDR3 protein: CASRWDRGNYGYTF
CDR3 DNA: TGTGCCAGCAGGTGGGACAGGGGAAACTATGGCTACACCTTC
J gene: TRBJ1-2
V gene: TRBV2
clone size: once
D gene: TRBD1

CDR3 protein: CSVGGGGNTEAFF
CDR3 DNA: TGCAGCGTTGGAGGGGGCGGTAACACTGAAGCTTTCTTT
J gene: TRBJ1-1
V gene: TRBV29-1
clone size: .
D gene: TRBD1

CDR3 protein: CASSSGQGGNGYTF
CDR3 DNA: TGTGCCAGCAGCTCAGGACAGGGTGGAAATGGCTACACCTTC
J gene: TRBJ1-2
V gene: TRBV7-2
clone size: .
D gene: TRBD1

CDR3 protein: CASSRAGTGDISQHF
CDR3 DNA: TGTGCCAGCAGCCGAGCCGGGACAGGCGATATATCCCAGCATTTT
J gene: TRBJ1-5
V gene: TRBV7-8
clone size: .
D gene: TRBD1

CDR3 protein: CASSTGTTQETQYF
CDR3 DNA: TGTGCCAGCAGCACGGGGACAACTCAAGAGACCCAGTACTTC
J gene: TRBJ2-5
V gene: TRBV6-2/TRBV6-3
clone size: .
D gene: .

CDR3 protein: CASSLRLAGVDTQYF
CDR3 DNA: TGTGCCAGCAGCTTGAGACTAGCGGGGGTAGATACGCAGTATTTT
J gene: TRBJ2-3
V gene: TRBV5-6
clone size: .
D gene: TRBD2

CDR3 protein: CASSQSGRGSNEQFF
CDR3 DNA: TGTGCCAGCAGCCAAAGCGGGAGGGGCTCCAATGAGCAGTTCTTC
J gene: TRBJ2-1
V gene: TRBV7-2
clone size: .
D gene: TRBD2

CDR3 protein: CSVGFTEAFF
CDR3 DNA: TGCAGCGTCGGGTTCACTGAAGCTTTCTTT
J gene: TRBJ1-1
V gene: TRBV29-1
clone size: .
D gene: .

CDR3 protein: CASSLTGPQPQHF
CDR3 DNA: TGTGCCAGCAGTTTGACAGGGCCTCAGCCCCAGCATTTT
J gene: TRBJ1-5
V gene: TRBV12-3/TRBV12-4
clone size: .
D gene: TRBD1

CDR3 protein: CASNPLRDSPGTGELFF
CDR3 DNA: TGTGCCAGCAACCCCCTCCGGGATTCCCCGGGGACCGGGGAGCTGTTTTTT
J gene: TRBJ2-2
V gene: TRBV6-2/TRBV6-3
clone size: few
D gene: .